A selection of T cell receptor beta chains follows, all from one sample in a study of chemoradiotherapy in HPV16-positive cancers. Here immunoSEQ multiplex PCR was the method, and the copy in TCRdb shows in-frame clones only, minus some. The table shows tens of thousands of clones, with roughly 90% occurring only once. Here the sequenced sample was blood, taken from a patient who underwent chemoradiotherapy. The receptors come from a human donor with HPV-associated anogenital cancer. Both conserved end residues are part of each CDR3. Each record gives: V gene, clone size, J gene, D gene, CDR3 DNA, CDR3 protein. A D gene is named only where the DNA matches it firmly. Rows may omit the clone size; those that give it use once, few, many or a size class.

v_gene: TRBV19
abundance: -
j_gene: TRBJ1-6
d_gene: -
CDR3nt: TGTGCCAGTAGTACCAGGGTTAAGGGATATAATTCACCCCTCCACTTT
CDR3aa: CASSTRVKGYNSPLHF

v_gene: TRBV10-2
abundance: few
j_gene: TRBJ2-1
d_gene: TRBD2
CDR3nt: TGCGCCGGAGGCGGGGGGTACAATGAGCAGTTCTTC
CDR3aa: CAGGGGYNEQFF

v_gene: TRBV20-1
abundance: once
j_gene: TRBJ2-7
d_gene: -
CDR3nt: TGCAGTGCTTCACAGGGATACGAGCAGTACTTC
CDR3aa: CSASQGYEQYF

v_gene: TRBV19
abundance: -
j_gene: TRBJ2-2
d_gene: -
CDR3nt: TGTGCCAGTATGGGGCAGGCAAACACCGGGGAGCTGTTTTTT
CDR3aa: CASMGQANTGELFF

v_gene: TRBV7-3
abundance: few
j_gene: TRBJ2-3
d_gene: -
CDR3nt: TGTGCCAGCAGCTTTCTGAGCGATACGCAGTATTTT
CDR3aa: CASSFLSDTQYF

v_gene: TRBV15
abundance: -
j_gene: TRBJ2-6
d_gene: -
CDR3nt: TGTGCCACCAGCAGGTCCACAGGGCACGGGGCCAACGTCCTGACTTTC
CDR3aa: CATSRSTGHGANVLTF

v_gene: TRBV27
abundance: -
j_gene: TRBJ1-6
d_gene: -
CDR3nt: TGTGCCAGCAGCAGCCAGGGACACTATAATTCACCCCTCCACTTT
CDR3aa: CASSSQGHYNSPLHF

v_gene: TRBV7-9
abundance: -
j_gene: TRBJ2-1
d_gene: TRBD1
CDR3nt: TGTGCCAGCAGCTTAGGAGGGGGCCGGGTATACAATGAGCAGTTCTTC
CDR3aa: CASSLGGGRVYNEQFF

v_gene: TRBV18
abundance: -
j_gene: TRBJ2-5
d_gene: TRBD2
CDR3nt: TGTGCCAGCTCACCCAGGGAGGGAGAGACCCAGTACTTC
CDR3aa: CASSPREGETQYF

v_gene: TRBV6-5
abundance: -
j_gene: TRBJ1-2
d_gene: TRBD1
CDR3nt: TGTGCCAGCAGTTCTGCAGGGGGCGCCGACTATGGCTACACCTTC
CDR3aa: CASSSAGGADYGYTF

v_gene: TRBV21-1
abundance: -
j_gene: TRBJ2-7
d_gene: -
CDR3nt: TGTGCCAGCATCCCGACTAGCGGCCCCTACGAGCAGTACTTC
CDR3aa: CASIPTSGPYEQYF

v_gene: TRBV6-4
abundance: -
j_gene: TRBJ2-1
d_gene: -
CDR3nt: TGTGCCAGCAGTGACTCGAATAGAGGACTCCAAACTTTGCAGTTCTTC
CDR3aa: CASSDSNRGLQTLQFF

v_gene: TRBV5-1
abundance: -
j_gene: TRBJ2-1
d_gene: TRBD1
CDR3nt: TGCGCCAGCAGCGCCGAAGGGACAGGAATTCGTAATGAGCAGTTCTTC
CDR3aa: CASSAEGTGIRNEQFF

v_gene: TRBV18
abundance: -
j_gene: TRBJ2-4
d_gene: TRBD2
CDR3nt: TGTGCCAGCTCACCACCGGAGTCTAGCGGGACCCTCCGGACCAAAAACATTCAGTACTTC
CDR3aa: CASSPPESSGTLRTKNIQYF

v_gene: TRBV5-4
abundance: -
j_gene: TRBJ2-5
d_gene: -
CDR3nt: TGTGCCAGCAGCTTGGAAGGGTCGGAGACCCAGTACTTC
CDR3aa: CASSLEGSETQYF

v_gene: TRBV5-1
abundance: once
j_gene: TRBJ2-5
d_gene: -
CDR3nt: TGCGCCAGCAGCTTGGGAGGGGGAGGTGAGACCCAGTACTTC
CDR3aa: CASSLGGGGETQYF

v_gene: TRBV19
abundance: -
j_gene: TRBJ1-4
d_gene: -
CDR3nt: TGTGCCAGTAGTATCTCTCCGGGGATTCAAAATGAAAAACTGTTTTTT
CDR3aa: CASSISPGIQNEKLFF

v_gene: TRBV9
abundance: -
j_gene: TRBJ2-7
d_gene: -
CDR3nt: TGTGCCAGCAGCGTCAGCGGGACAGGACGCTACGAGCAGTACTTC
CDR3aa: CASSVSGTGRYEQYF

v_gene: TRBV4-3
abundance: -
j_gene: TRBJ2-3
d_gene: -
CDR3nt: TGCGCCAGCAGCCCCTCCTGGGGCCGCACAGATACGCAGTATTTT
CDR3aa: CASSPSWGRTDTQYF

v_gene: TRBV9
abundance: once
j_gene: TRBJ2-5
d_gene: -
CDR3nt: TGTGCCAGCAGCGTTTCCTCGGGGACATACCGAGAGACCCAGTACTTC
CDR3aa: CASSVSSGTYRETQYF

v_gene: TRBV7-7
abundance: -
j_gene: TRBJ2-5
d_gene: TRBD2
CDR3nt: TGTGCTAGCAGCTTTCGGCGGGAGGGCTGGGAGACCCAGTACTTC
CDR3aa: CASSFRREGWETQYF

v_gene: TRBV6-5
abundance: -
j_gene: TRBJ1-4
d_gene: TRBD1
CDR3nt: TGTGCCAGCAGTTACTCGGGACAGATTAATGAAAAACTGTTTTTT
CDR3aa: CASSYSGQINEKLFF

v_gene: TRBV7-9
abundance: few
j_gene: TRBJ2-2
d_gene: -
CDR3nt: TGTGCCAGCAGCCGAGGGGCCAGCAACACCGGGGAGCTGTTTTTT
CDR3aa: CASSRGASNTGELFF

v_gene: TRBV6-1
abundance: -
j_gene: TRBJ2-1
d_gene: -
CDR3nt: TGTGCCAGCAGTAAAAGGAGTGAGCAGTTCTTC
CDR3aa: CASSKRSEQFF

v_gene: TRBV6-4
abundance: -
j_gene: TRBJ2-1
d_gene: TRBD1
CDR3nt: TGTGCCAGCAGTGTGGACAGGGGGAATGAGCAGTTCTTC
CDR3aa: CASSVDRGNEQFF

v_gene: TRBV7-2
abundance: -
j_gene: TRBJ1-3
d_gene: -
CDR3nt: TGTGCCAGCAGCCCCAGCGGGGGGCTGACTGGAAACACCATATATTTT
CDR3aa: CASSPSGGLTGNTIYF

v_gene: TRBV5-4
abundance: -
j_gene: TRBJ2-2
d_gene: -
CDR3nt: TGTGCCAGCAGCCCCTCTGGCAGACCCGCGAACACCGGGGAGCTGTTTTTT
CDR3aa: CASSPSGRPANTGELFF

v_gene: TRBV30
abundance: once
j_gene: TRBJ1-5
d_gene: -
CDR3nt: TGTGCCTGGAGTGTACGCCTATCTCTCGGACAGCCCCAGCATTTT
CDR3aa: CAWSVRLSLGQPQHF

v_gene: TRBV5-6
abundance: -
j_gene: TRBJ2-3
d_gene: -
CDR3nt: TGTGCCAGCAGCCCAGGACACACAGATACGCAGTATTTT
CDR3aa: CASSPGHTDTQYF

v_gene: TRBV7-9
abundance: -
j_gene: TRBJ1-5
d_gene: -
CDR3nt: TGTGCCAGCAGCTTAGGTGGAGGACAGCCCAATCAGCCCCAGCATTTT
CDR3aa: CASSLGGGQPNQPQHF

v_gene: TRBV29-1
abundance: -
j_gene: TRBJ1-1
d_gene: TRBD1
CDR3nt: TGCAGCGTTGATGTACGGACAGGGGTATTCATGAACACTGAAGCTTTCTTT
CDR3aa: CSVDVRTGVFMNTEAFF

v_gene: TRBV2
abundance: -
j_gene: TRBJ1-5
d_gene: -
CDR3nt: TGTGCCAGCTTTGAGGCCGCGGGGTATGGCAATCAGCCCCAGCATTTT
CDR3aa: CASFEAAGYGNQPQHF

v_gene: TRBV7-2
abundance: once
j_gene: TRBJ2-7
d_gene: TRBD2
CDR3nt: TGTGCCAGCAGCCCCAGGAGCGGGGGTTTCTACGAGCAGTACTTC
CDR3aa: CASSPRSGGFYEQYF

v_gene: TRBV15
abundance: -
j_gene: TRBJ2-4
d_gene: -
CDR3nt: TGTGCCACCAGCGGAGGGAGATTAGCCAAAAACATTCAGTACTTC
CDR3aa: CATSGGRLAKNIQYF

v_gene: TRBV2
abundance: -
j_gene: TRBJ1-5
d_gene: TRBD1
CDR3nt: TGTGCTAGCACCCCGACAGGGGGCAATCAGCCCCAGCATTTT
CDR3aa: CASTPTGGNQPQHF

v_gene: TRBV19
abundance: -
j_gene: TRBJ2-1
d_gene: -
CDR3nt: TGTGCCAGTAGTATTGGCAGTGCGGCCTACAATGAGCAGTTCTTC
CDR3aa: CASSIGSAAYNEQFF

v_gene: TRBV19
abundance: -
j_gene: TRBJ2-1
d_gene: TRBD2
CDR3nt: TGTGCCAGTAGTAGTGCCGGGGCGGGGGTCTACAATGAGCAGTTCTTC
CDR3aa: CASSSAGAGVYNEQFF

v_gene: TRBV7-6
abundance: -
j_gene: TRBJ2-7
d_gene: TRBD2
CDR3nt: TGTGCCAGCAGCAAAGGGACTAGCTTCGACTACGAGCAGTACTTC
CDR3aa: CASSKGTSFDYEQYF

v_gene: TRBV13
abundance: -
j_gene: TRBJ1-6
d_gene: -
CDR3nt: TGTGCCAGCAGCTTAGGGTCGGGCAGGACCCTCAACTCCTATAATTCACCCCTCCACTTT
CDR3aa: CASSLGSGRTLNSYNSPLHF

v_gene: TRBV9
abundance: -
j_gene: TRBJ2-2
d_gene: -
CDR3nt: TGTGCCAGCAGCGTAGTGGGACTCGCCACCGGGGAGCTGTTTTTT
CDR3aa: CASSVVGLATGELFF

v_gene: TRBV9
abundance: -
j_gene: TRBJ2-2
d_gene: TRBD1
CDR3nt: TGTGCCAGCAGCGTAGGGGACAGGGGGCTAGTTTTT
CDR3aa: CASSVGDRGLVF

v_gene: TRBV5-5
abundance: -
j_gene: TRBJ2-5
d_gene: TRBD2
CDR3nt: TGTGCCAGCAGCTTGGAGGGACTAGCGGGAGGGAGGGAGACCCAGTACTTC
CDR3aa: CASSLEGLAGGRETQYF

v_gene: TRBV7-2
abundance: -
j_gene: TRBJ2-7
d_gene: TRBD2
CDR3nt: TGTGCCAGCAGCTTTGGGGTCCTAGCGGGAGCCTACGAGCAGTACTTC
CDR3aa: CASSFGVLAGAYEQYF

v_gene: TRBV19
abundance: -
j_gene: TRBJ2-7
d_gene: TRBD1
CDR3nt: TGTGCCAGTAGACTGGGGACAGGGGCCTACGAGCAGTACTTC
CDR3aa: CASRLGTGAYEQYF

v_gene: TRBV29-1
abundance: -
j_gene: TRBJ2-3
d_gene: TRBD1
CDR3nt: TGCAGCGCCGACAGGGGCGCAGGAGATACGCAGTATTTT
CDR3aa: CSADRGAGDTQYF

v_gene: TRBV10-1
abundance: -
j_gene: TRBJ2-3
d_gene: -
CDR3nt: TGCGCCAGCAGTGAGTCTAGCCACAGCACAGATACGCAGTATTTT
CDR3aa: CASSESSHSTDTQYF

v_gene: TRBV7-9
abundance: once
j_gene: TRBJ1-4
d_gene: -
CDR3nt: TGTGCCAGCAGCTTAAATCCGGGGAAGGAACTGTTTTTT
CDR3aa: CASSLNPGKELFF

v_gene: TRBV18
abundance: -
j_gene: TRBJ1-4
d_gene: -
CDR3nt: TGTGCCAGCTCACCCGGCACAGAGAATGAAAAACTGTTTTTT
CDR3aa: CASSPGTENEKLFF

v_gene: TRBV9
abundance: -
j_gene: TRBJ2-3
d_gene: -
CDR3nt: TGTGCCAGCAGCGGAGCGGCCCAGCGGGGCACAGATACGCAGTATTTT
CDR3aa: CASSGAAQRGTDTQYF

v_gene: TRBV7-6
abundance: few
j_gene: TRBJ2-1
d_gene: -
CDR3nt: TGTGCCAGCAGCACCAATTTAGGGAATGAGCAGTTCTTC
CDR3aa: CASSTNLGNEQFF

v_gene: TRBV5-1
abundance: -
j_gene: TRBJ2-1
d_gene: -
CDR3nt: TGCGCCAGCAGCTTGGGGGCAGGGAGAGGCGATGAGCAGTTCTTC
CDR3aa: CASSLGAGRGDEQFF

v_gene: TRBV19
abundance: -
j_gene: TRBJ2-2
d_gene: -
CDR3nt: TGTGCCAGTAGTGTAGGGTCAAGGGTTATGAACACCGGGGAGCTGTTTTTT
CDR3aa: CASSVGSRVMNTGELFF

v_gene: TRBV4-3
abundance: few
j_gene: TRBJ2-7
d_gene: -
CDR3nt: TGCGCCAGCAGCCAAGATAACGACAGTGGCTACGAGCAGTACTTC
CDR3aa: CASSQDNDSGYEQYF